Following are 32 T cell receptor beta chains from one sample sequenced in a study of human T cells and chemical hapten exposure. TCRdb called the RACE reads again in MiXCR, with one record for every CDR3 protein. The sample lists 35,000 to 50,000 distinct CDR3 sequences; 9.5% to 15% were seen once. Indicated time point: pre-sensitization, week 0. The sample's treatment: therapeutic diphenylcyclopropenone sensitization with weekly scalp DPC. Source: whole blood, taken in connection with sensitization to the hapten diphenylcyclopropenone (DPC). These receptors all stem from a woman aged 25-40 years with alopecia areata. Some clones in this sample may be carry-over from other donors' samples.

The chain has TRBV15 and TRBJ2-1; D not resolved. The CDR3 sequence is 12 residues long. The V end was cut by 9 bases, the J end by 7 bases, with 13 bases between. The V gene's germline CDR1 is LNHNV and CDR2 YYDKDF (reference sequence). CDR3 region: CATGYGYNEQFF. The CDR3 nucleotides read TGTGCCACAGGGTACGGGTATAATGAGCAGTTCTTC.

This clonotype occurred a few times. The rearrangement links TRBV20-1 to TRBJ2-7; maybe TRBD1 (6 bases). The CDR3 has 15 residues. Germline V gene data show CDR1 as DFQATT and CDR2 as SNEGSKA (reference sequence). V lost 3 bases, J lost 6 bases, and 21 bases lay in between. The CDR3 loop reads CSASSKSSDSSEQYF. CDR3 sequence (DNA): TGCAGTGCTAGTTCGAAGTCGTCGGACAGCTCCGAGCAGTACTTC.

The table lists this clonotype with many counts. This sequence joins TRBV24-1 and TRBJ2-1, with D tentatively TRBD2 (5 bases). Trimming removed 4 bases at V and 7 bases at J, with 16 bases between. The V gene's germline CDR1 is KGHDR and CDR2 SFDVKD. The CDR3 has 15 residues. The CDR3 nucleotides read TGTGCCACCAGTGACGCTAGGAGGCATGGGAATGAGCAGTTCTTC. Amino acids: CATSDARRHGNEQFF.

V and J are TRBV6-1 and TRBJ2-1; 9 nucleotides line up with TRBD2. Germline V CDR1 and CDR2: MNHNS, SASEGT. The trim removed 11 bases at V and 8 bases at J, leaving 13 bases unmatched. This CDR3 comprises 14 residues. CDR3 in amino acids: CAGEREVSSDEQFF. DNA for the CDR3: TGTGCCGGCGAGCGGGAGGTATCCTCGGATGAGCAGTTCTTC.

This clonotype occurred many times. The CDR3 nucleotides are TGTGCCAGCAGTTTAGTCCTAGCGGGAGCCCAGTACTTC. As protein: CASSLVLAGAQYF. The chain combines TRBV28 with TRBJ2-5, with TRBD2 matching 10 bases. The ends lost 2 bases at V and 9 bases at J; junction bases unmatched: 3. From germline, CDR1 is MDHEN and CDR2 SYDVKM. The length of the CDR3 is 13 residues.

This clonotype was picked up a small number of times. V and J are TRBV6-1 and TRBJ2-4, with 7 bases lining up with TRBD2. Unmatched junction bases numbered 11, after V lost 4 bases and J lost 5 bases. The CDR3 contains 16 residues. CDR1 MNHNS and CDR2 SASEGT come from the germline V gene. The CDR3 coding sequence is TGTGCCAGCAGTGTGAGCGGGAACCTGCCCGAAAACATTCAGTACTTC. Its protein product is CASSVSGNLPENIQYF.

This clonotype was seen ten or more times. The chain recombines TRBV4-2 with TRBJ2-5, with D possibly TRBD1 on 6 matching bases. V gave up 0 bases and J gave up 4 bases, with 15 bases separating them. In germline, CDR1 is LGHNA, CDR2 YNFKEQ. The CDR3 sequence is 16 residues long. DNA of the CDR3: TGTGCCAGCAGCCAAGATGGGGCAGGGGTACGAGAGACCCAGTACTTC. Translation gives CASSQDGAGVRETQYF.

This clonotype was detected many times. V usage is TRBV20-1 and J usage is TRBJ2-1; 8 bases map to TRBD2. This CDR3 contains 13 residues. CDR1 DFQATT and CDR2 SNEGSKA come from the germline V gene (reference sequence). Trimming at V came to 3 bases and at J to 5 bases, leaving 3 bases not matched to a gene. The CDR3 spells CSASRTSNNEQFF. The CDR3 DNA reads as TGCAGTGCTAGCCGGACTAGCAACAATGAGCAGTTCTTC.

The chain recombines TRBV29-1 with TRBJ2-5; no clear D. Per the germline V gene, CDR1 is SQVTM and CDR2 is ANQGSEA. Trimming removed 2 bases at V and 0 bases at J, with 7 bases between. The CDR3 is 13 amino acids. The CDR3 nucleotides are TGCAGCGTTGAAAGGGCCAACCAAGAGACCCAGTACTTC. Translated: CSVERANQETQYF.

In its sample, this clonotype was seen many times. The chain couples TRBV11-2 to TRBJ2-7, with TRBD1 identical over 10 bases. This CDR3 has 18 residues. Germline lookup yields CDR1 SGHAT and CDR2 FQNNGV. The J segment lost 3 bases and the V segment lost 5 bases, leaving 16 bases of the junction unmatched. Here the CDR3 DNA reads TGTGCCAGCAGCCGTTTAAGGAGGGACAGGGGTGGAAACTACGAGCAGTACTTC. The encoded protein is CASSRLRRDRGGNYEQYF. The full variable domain, completed using reference TRBV11-2 and TRBJ2-7, is EAGVAQSPRYKIIEKRQSVAFWCNPISGHATLYWYQQILGQGPKLLIQFQNNGVVDDSQLPKDRFSAERLKGVDSTLKIQPAKLEDSAVYLCASSRLRRDRGGNYEQYFGPGTRLTVT.

This clonotype appeared many times. This rearrangement joins TRBV7-9 to TRBJ2-3, with D uncertain. CDR1 and CDR2 (germline): SEHNR, FQNEAQ (reference sequence). Trimming pared 7 bases from V and 2 bases from J, leaving 4 bases between. The CDR3 loop spans 11 amino acids. The CDR3 DNA reads TGTGCCAGCACCGTCACAGATACGCAGTATTTT. It yields the protein CASTVTDTQYF.

This clonotype came up a few times. The chain has TRBV20-1 and TRBJ2-2; TRBD2 aligns across 8 bases. The junction had 7 bases not matched to a gene; V was cut back by 4 bases and J by 6 bases. Germline assignment: CDR1 DFQATT and CDR2 SNEGSKA (reference sequence). There are 14 residues in the CDR3. CDR3 bases: TGCAGTGCTAAAACTAGCGGCGGGTCCGGGGAGCTGTTTTTT. Its protein is CSAKTSGGSGELFF.

This clonotype was seen at least ten times. The chain has TRBV12-3 or TRBV12-4 and TRBJ1-1; 8 positions match TRBD1. This CDR3 contains 16 residues. Trimming removed 3 bases from V and 8 bases from J; junction bases left unmatched: 14. Here the CDR3 reads CASSFASPRTGSEAFF. The CDR3 bases are TGTGCCAGCAGTTTTGCGTCCCCTCGGACAGGGTCCGAAGCTTTCTTT.

The CDR3 spells CASSVDRGNYEQYF. The CDR3, as DNA: TGTGCCAGCAGCGTAGACCGAGGGAACTACGAGCAGTACTTC. The chain links TRBV9 to TRBJ2-7; the D gene is possibly TRBD2 (5 bases). In germline, CDR1 is SGDLS, CDR2 YYNGEE. The V gene lost 0 bases and the J gene lost 3 bases, with 10 bases spanning the gap. The CDR3 sequence is 14 residues long.

The CDR3 here is CASSPQGMQYF. DNA of the CDR3: TGTGCCAGCAGTCCCCAGGGAATGCAGTATTTT. This chain joins TRBV28 and TRBJ2-3, with D possibly TRBD1 on 5 matching bases. This CDR3 region has 11 residues. The germline V gene encodes CDR1 MDHEN and CDR2 SYDVKM. The V end lost 5 bases, the J end lost 11 bases, and 11 bases lay between the germline ends.

This clonotype was seen once. The CDR3 nucleotides read TGTGCCACCAGCAGAGATCGGGGAGGGCAGTTCTTC. Protein: CATSRDRGGQFF. V gene TRBV15 combines with J gene TRBJ2-1, with a possible D match to TRBD2 (6 bases). There are 12 residues in the CDR3. V was pared by 0 bases and J by 12 bases, with 9 bases between. Germline CDR1 and CDR2: LNHNV and YYDKDF (reference sequence).

This clonotype was counted between two and nine times. V and J are TRBV7-9 and TRBJ2-2; a possible D gene is TRBD1 (6 bases). Germline CDR1 is SEHNR and CDR2 is FQNEAQ (reference sequence). The CDR3 extends over 15 amino acids. Between the trimmed V and J ends, which lost 4 bases and 0 bases, there was a span of 9 bases. CDR3 sequence: CASSWGHANTGELFF. The DNA for the CDR3 is TGTGCCAGCAGCTGGGGACACGCGAACACCGGGGAGCTGTTTTTT.

This clonotype was counted many times. The chain recombines TRBV29-1 with TRBJ1-2; the match to TRBD1 covers 7 bases. The CDR3 has 13 amino acids. V trimming: 3 bases; J trimming: 7 bases; junction bases outside the gene matches: 8. Germline values: CDR1 SQVTM, CDR2 ANQGSEA. CDR3 bases: TGCAGCGTTGACGTTGTACAGGGGCCTGGCTACACCTTC. Translation: CSVDVVQGPGYTF.

This clonotype was seen only a few times. V and J are TRBV7-3 and TRBJ2-5; no clear D gene. V lost 2 bases and J 4 bases, leaving 8 bases between the germline ends. The CDR3 consists of 13 residues. The germline CDR1 and CDR2 sequences are SGHTA and FQGTGA. CDR3 in amino acids: CASSLVVGETQYF. In DNA, the CDR3 is TGTGCCAGCAGCTTAGTCGTTGGAGAGACCCAGTACTTC.

V gene TRBV7-2 combines with J gene TRBJ2-7; D is undetermined. The CDR3 is 13 amino acids. Per the germline V gene, CDR1 is SGHTA and CDR2 is FQGNSA. The germline V and J ends were trimmed by 1 base and 2 bases, with 6 bases remaining between them. This CDR3 reads CASSLGRTYEQYF. Here the CDR3 DNA reads TGTGCCAGCAGCTTAGGGCGGACCTACGAGCAGTACTTC.

This clonotype was seen a few times. V usage is TRBV7-2 and J usage is TRBJ2-3, with D possibly TRBD2 on 6 matching bases. This CDR3 spans 15 amino acids. Germline CDR1 reads SGHTA; CDR2 reads FQGNSA. V shed 5 bases and J shed 2 bases, with 14 bases lying between them. The CDR3 DNA is TGTGCCAGCAGCCGCGGAGGGTGGGCCACAGATACGCAGTATTTT. Translation: CASSRGGWATDTQYF.

The sample holds a few counts of this clonotype. CDR3 sequence: CASSLTGIPSHEQYF. DNA of the CDR3: TGTGCCAGCAGTCTAACAGGGATTCCGAGCCACGAGCAGTACTTC. The chain employs TRBV27 and TRBJ2-7, with a weak D call TRBD1 (6 bases). Deletions cut 5 bases from V and 5 bases from J, with 19 bases between. Germline V gene sequence: CDR1 MNHEY, CDR2 SMNVEV (reference sequence). The CDR3 spans 15 residues.

In its sample, this clonotype was seen many times. This chain connects TRBV7-9 to TRBJ2-3; D gene uncertain. CDR1 and CDR2 (germline): SEHNR, FQNEAQ (reference sequence). The CDR3 spans 14 residues. The V and J ends lost 5 bases and 6 bases respectively, with 15 bases between them. The CDR3 is CASSRANLRDTQYF. The DNA for the CDR3 is TGTGCCAGCAGCCGAGCGAACCTCCGGGATACGCAGTATTTT.

This sequence joins TRBV6-6 and TRBJ2-1, with TRBD1 identical over 11 bases. The V segment lost 6 bases and the J segment 8 bases; nucleotides outside the gene matches: 6. Germline-derived CDR1 and CDR2 are MNHNY and SVGAGI (reference sequence). The CDR3 consists of 14 residues. For the CDR3, the DNA is TGTGCCAGCAGAGGACCGGGACAGGGGGATGAGCAGTTCTTC. Translated: CASRGPGQGDEQFF.

Written as DNA, the CDR3 is TGTGCCAGCAGCTTACGACAAGCGGGATTCTCCTACAATGAGCAGTTCTTC. This codes for CASSLRQAGFSYNEQFF. V and J are TRBV11-2 and TRBJ2-1; TRBD2 aligns across 7 bases. There are 17 residues in the CDR3. Germline CDR1 is SGHAT and CDR2 is FQNNGV. Losses at the gene ends were 2 bases for V and 0 bases for J; bases not matched to a gene: 7.

The chain has TRBV20-1 and TRBJ1-5; maybe TRBD1 (5 bases). Germline CDR1 DFQATT, CDR2 SNEGSKA (reference sequence). V was pared by 1 base and J by 4 bases, with 11 bases between. This CDR3 comprises 14 residues. The DNA of the CDR3 is TGCAGTGCTAGAGGTGGGGCGAGGAATCAGCCCCAGCATTTT. It translates to CSARGGARNQPQHF.

This clonotype turned up a few times. The chain combines TRBV7-9 with TRBJ2-1, with D unresolved. Trimming cost V 0 bases and J 4 bases, with 7 bases left between them. Germline values: CDR1 SEHNR, CDR2 FQNEAQ (reference sequence). This CDR3 is 14 amino acids long. The CDR3 nucleotides are TGTGCCAGCAGCTTAGCGGGGATTTACAATGAGCAGTTCTTC. This translates into CASSLAGIYNEQFF.

This clonotype turned up a few times. The V gene is TRBV20-1, the J gene TRBJ2-2; 10 bases fit TRBD2. From germline, CDR1 is DFQATT and CDR2 SNEGSKA (reference sequence). The CDR3 length is 14 residues. Germline trimming cut 6 bases from V and 6 bases from J; bases unmatched to any gene: 7. CDR3 sequence: CSAGLAEGAGELFF. CDR3 bases: TGCAGTGCAGGACTAGCGGAGGGAGCCGGGGAGCTGTTTTTT.

This clonotype occurred many times. This chain connects TRBV7-8 to TRBJ1-3, with D unresolved. Germline CDR1 is SGHVS and CDR2 is FQNEAQ. V was clipped by 5 bases and J by 4 bases, with 15 bases between them. The CDR3 loop spans 15 amino acids. Here the CDR3 reads CASSPPGSGGNTIYF. CDR3 DNA sequence: TGTGCCAGCAGCCCCCCCGGCTCGGGGGGAAACACCATATATTTT.

V usage is TRBV20-1 and J usage is TRBJ2-4, with TRBD1 identical over 9 bases. This CDR3 has 16 amino acids. The germline CDR1 and CDR2 sequences are DFQATT and SNEGSKA (reference sequence). J lost 7 bases, V lost 0 bases, and 10 bases had no gene match. The CDR3 DNA is TGCAGTGCTAGAGACCCTAGACAGGGGGGTACGAACATTCAGTACTTC. Translating it yields CSARDPRQGGTNIQYF.

In this sample, this clonotype turned up a few times. The chain links TRBV6-1 to TRBJ2-2; TRBD2 is a possible D gene (6 bases). This CDR3 region has 15 residues. Germline V gene lookup returns CDR1 MNHNS and CDR2 SASEGT. Trimming pared 7 bases from V and 6 bases from J, leaving 18 bases between. The CDR3 here is CASNPPGGYAGELFF. The CDR3 DNA reads TGTGCCAGCAATCCCCCTGGGGGGTACGCCGGGGAGCTGTTTTTT.

The chain is built from TRBV6-2 or TRBV6-3 and TRBJ2-1; D gene uncertain. The CDR3 sequence is 12 residues long. V was pared by 4 bases and J by 4 bases, with 5 bases between. Germline V gene sequence: CDR1 MNHEY, CDR2 SVGEGT. In nucleotides, the CDR3 is TGTGCCAGCAGTTGGGCATACAATGAGCAGTTCTTC. Translation: CASSWAYNEQFF.